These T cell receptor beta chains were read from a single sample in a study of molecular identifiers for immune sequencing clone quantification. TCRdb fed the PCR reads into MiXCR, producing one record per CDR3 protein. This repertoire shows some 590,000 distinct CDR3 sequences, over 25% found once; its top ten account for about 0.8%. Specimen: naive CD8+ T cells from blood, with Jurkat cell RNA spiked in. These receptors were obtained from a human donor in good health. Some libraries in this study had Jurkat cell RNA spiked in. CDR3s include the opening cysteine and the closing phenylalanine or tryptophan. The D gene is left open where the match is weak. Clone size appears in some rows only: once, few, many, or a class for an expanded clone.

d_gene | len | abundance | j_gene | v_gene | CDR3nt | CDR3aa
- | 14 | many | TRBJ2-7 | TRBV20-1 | TGCAGTGCTAGAGAGGTTGGGGTTTACTACGAGCAGTACTTC | CSAREVGVYYEQYF
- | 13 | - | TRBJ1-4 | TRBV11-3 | TGTGCCAGCTCCGGATCAGGCTATGAAAAACTGTTTTTT | CASSGSGYEKLFF
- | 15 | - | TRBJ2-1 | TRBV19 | TGTGCCAGTAGTATAGGGCGGAGGGGGTACAATGAGCAGTTCTTC | CASSIGRRGYNEQFF
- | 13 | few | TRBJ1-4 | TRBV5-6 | TGTGCCAGCAGAGGCACGTCGGATGAAAAACTGTTTTTT | CASRGTSDEKLFF
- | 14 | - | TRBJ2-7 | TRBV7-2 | TGTGCCAGCAGCTTATCAGGACAGACCTACGAGCAGTACTTC | CASSLSGQTYEQYF
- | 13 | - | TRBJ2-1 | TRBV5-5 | TGTGCCAGCAGCTTCGAGCCAGACAATGAGCAGTTCTTC | CASSFEPDNEQFF
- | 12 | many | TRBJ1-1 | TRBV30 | TGTGCCTGGACTTCTATGAACACTGAAGCTTTCTTT | CAWTSMNTEAFF
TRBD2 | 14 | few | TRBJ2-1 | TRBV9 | TGTGCCAGCAGCGTAGAACTAGCGGGGCATGAGCAGTTCTTC | CASSVELAGHEQFF
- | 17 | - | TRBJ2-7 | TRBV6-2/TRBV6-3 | TGTGCCAGCAGTTACCCCCGACCGAGCCGGTTCTCCTACGAGCAGTACTTC | CASSYPRPSRFSYEQYF
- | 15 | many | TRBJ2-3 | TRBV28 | TGTGCCAGCAGTTTATATCAGGGGGGGACAGATACGCAGTATTTT | CASSLYQGGTDTQYF
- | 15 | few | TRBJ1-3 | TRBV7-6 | TGTGCCAGCAGCCCAGGGATGGCCTCTGGAAACACCATATATTTT | CASSPGMASGNTIYF
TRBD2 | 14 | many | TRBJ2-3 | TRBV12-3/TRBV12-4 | TGTGCCAGCACTCCGGGAGGAGGGGCAGATACGCAGTATTTT | CASTPGGGADTQYF
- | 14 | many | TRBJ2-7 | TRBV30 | TGTGCCTGGAGTGCGCTCGGGGGTCCTTACGAGCAGTACTTC | CAWSALGGPYEQYF
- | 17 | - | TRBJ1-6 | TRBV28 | TGTGCCAGCACCCAGGGCAGGGCCCACTCCTATAATTCACCCCTCCACTTT | CASTQGRAHSYNSPLHF
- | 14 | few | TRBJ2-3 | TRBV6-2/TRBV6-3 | TGTGCCAGCACGTACGAGGGGGTCTGGGATACGCAGTATTTT | CASTYEGVWDTQYF
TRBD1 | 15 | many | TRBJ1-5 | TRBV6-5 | TGTGCCAGCAGCCCGACAGGGGCAGGCAATCAGCCCCAGCATTTT | CASSPTGAGNQPQHF
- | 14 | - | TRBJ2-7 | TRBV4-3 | TGCGCCAGCAGCCAAGATCAGGGAACCTACGAGCAGTACTTC | CASSQDQGTYEQYF
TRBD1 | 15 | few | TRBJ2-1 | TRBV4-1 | TGCGCCAGCAGCCATGGGGACAGGGGGCAGAATGAGCAGTTCTTC | CASSHGDRGQNEQFF
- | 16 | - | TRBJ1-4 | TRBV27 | TGTGCCAGCAGTTTAATACCGGGGCCGGAGAATGAAAGACTGTTATTT | CASSLIPGPENERLLF
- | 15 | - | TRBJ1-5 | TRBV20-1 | TGCAGTGCTAGAGTACCCAATACCCTCAATCAGCCCCGGCATTTT | CSARVPNTLNQPRHF
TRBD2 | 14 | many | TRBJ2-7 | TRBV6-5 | TGTGCCAGCAGTAAAGGACTAGCGGGAGTCGAGCAGTACTTC | CASSKGLAGVEQYF
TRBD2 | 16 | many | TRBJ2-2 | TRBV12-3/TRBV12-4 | TGTGCCAGCAGTAGCCTAGCGGCAGGGAACACCGGGGAGCTGTTTTTT | CASSSLAAGNTGELFF
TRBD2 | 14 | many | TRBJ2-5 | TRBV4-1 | TGCGCCAGCAGCCCCAGGACTAGCCAGGAGACCCAGTACTTC | CASSPRTSQETQYF
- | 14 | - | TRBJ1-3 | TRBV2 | TGTGCCAGCATCGGACAGTCCTCTGGAAACACCATATATTTT | CASIGQSSGNTIYF
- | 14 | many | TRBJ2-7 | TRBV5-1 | TGCGCCAGCAGCTTGCCGGGGGGCTTCTACGAGCAGTACTTC | CASSLPGGFYEQYF
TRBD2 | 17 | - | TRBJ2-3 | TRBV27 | TGTGCCAGCAGTTTATCGGCGACTAGCGGGGATTCAGATACGCAGTATTTT | CASSLSATSGDSDTQYF
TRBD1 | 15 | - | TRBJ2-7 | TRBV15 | TGTGCCACCAGCAGACCGGGACAGGGGGCAGGCGAGCAGTACTTC | CATSRPGQGAGEQYF
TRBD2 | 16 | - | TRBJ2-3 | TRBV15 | TGTGCCACGAGCGGGAGGGCCCCGAAAGACGCAGATACGCAGTATTTT | CATSGRAPKDADTQYF
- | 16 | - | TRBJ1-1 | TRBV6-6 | TGTGCCAGCAGTCGAAACCATTACAGCGAGAGCACTGAAGCTTTCTTT | CASSRNHYSESTEAFF
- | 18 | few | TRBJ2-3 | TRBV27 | TGTGCCAGCAGAGATCTGGCAGGGCTGAAATTTTCCACAGATACGCAGTATTTT | CASRDLAGLKFSTDTQYF
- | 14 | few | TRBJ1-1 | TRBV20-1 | TGCAGTGCTAGAGATGGGGAACTGAACACTGAAGCTTTCTTT | CSARDGELNTEAFF
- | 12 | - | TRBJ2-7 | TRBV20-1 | TGCAGTGCTCCCGCGGGAACCTACGAGCAGTACTTC | CSAPAGTYEQYF
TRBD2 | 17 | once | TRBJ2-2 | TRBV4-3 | TGCGCCAGCAGCCAAAATATAGCGGGAGGCATCACCGGGGAGCTGTTTTTT | CASSQNIAGGITGELFF
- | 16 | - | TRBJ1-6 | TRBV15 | TGTGCCACCAGCACCAGGGGAAGCTCCTATAATTCACCCCCCCACTTT | CATSTRGSSYNSPPHF
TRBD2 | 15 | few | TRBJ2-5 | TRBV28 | TGTGCCAGCAGTAGCCCGATGCGGGAGGGGGAGACCCAGTACTTC | CASSSPMREGETQYF
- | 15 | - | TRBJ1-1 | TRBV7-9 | TGTGCCAGCAGCTTAGTGGGACGGGGGAACACTGAAGCTTTCTTT | CASSLVGRGNTEAFF
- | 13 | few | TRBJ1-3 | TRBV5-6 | TGTGCCAGCAGCTTCTCGTCAGGAAACACCATATATTTT | CASSFSSGNTIYF
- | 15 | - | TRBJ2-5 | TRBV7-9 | TGTGCCAGCAGCTCTTCCGGGACAAGCCAAGAGCCCCCGTACTTC | CASSSSGTSQEPPYF